This T cell receptor (beta chain) came from a study of T cell responses to AZD1222 COVID-19 vaccine. Study-wide results and caveats: Females outnumbered males among donors, who were mostly white British; clonal diversity was possibly underestimated.

Produced via immunoSEQ multiplex PCR; TCRdb's table is partial and in-frame only. The sample lists 110,000 or so clones, over 75% seen once, with around 4.5% in the top ten. Regarding this clone: Its antigen is as yet unknown.

The sequenced sample was peripheral blood, obtained 28 days after the second AZD1222 dose. The TCR sequence derives from an adult who received the AZD1222 COVID-19 vaccine.

The CDR3 reads CASSYEQGADTQYF. The DNA of the CDR3 is TGTGCCAGCAGTTACGAACAGGGAGCAGATACGCAGTATTTT. The V call is TRBV6-6, the J call TRBJ2-3, with a weak D call TRBD1 (6 bases). In germline, CDR1 is MNHNY, CDR2 SVGAGI (reference sequence). CDR3 size: 14 residues. Trimming left V 2 bases short and J 4 bases short, with 10 bases between.